What follows are 8 T cell receptor beta chains derived from one specimen sequenced in a study of shared clonotypes between healthy human individuals. Assay used: immunoSEQ multiplex PCR; TCRdb lists only in-frame clones, some missing. The table has a few hundred thousand clones, nearly 97% seen once. CD45RO-negative, CCR7-selected cells formed the naive CD8 fraction, which excluded terminally differentiated effector memory CD45RA+ cells. Material: naive CD8+ T cells sorted from blood. The receptors were gathered from a woman under 40 in good health.

This chain links TRBV7-2 with TRBJ2-7; 7 bases are a match to TRBD1. Germline loops: CDR1 SGHTA, CDR2 FQGNSA. The CDR3 has 16 residues. The J segment lost 3 bases and the V segment lost 2 bases, leaving 10 bases of the junction unmatched. This chain's CDR3 is CASSLKLRDRRYEQYF. CDR3 nucleotides: TGTGCCAGCAGCTTAAAATTAAGGGACAGACGCTACGAGCAGTACTTC.

The genes are TRBV7-9 and TRBJ2-1; 7 bases align to TRBD2. Germline V gene lookup returns CDR1 SEHNR and CDR2 FQNEAQ (reference sequence). The V and J ends lost 0 bases and 5 bases, in that order; junction bases with no gene match: 4. CDR3 length: 15 amino acids. The CDR3 nucleotides are TGTGCCAGCAGCTTAGCAGCGGGAACTCACAATGAGCAGTTCTTC. Translating it yields CASSLAAGTHNEQFF.

The chain combines TRBV27 with TRBJ2-2; 9 bases map to TRBD2. V gave up 6 bases and J gave up 4 bases; unmatched junction bases: 9. The CDR3 contains 16 residues. Germline CDR1 is MNHEY and CDR2 is SMNVEV (reference sequence). DNA of the CDR3: TGTGCCAGCAGCCCACTAGCGGGTGGCCTCACCGGGGAGCTGTTTTTT. Encoded protein: CASSPLAGGLTGELFF.

The rearrangement links TRBV4-1 to TRBJ2-5; no firm D call. The CDR3 is made up of 15 amino acids. V gave up 6 bases and J gave up 3 bases, with 17 bases separating them. Per germline, CDR1 MGHRA and CDR2 YSYEKL. CDR3 protein: CASSLFWGTKETQYF. CDR3 DNA: TGCGCCAGCAGTTTGTTTTGGGGTACTAAAGAGACCCAGTACTTC.

The chain joins TRBV7-9 to TRBJ2-1; 11 bases are shared with TRBD2. This CDR3 contains 16 residues. Per germline, CDR1 SEHNR and CDR2 FQNEAQ (reference sequence). V lost 5 bases and J lost 4; bases outside the gene matches: 7. The CDR3 nucleotides are TGTGCCAGCAGCGGAATTAGCGGGAGGGTTTACAATGAGCAGTTCTTC. Protein sequence: CASSGISGRVYNEQFF.

The rearrangement joins TRBV5-6 to TRBJ1-5; tentatively, D is TRBD1 (6 bases). The CDR3 has 12 residues. Trimming took 7 bases from V and 4 from J, leaving 9 bases between them. The germline gives CDR1 SGHDT, CDR2 YYEEEE. The CDR3 loop reads CASATGNQPQHF. DNA of the CDR3: TGTGCCAGCGCCACAGGGAATCAGCCCCAGCATTTT.

CDR3: CASSGPTGYQPQHF. The CDR3 region has the DNA TGTGCCAGCAGTGGGCCGACAGGGTATCAGCCCCAGCATTTT. J is TRBJ1-5 and V is TRBV25-1, with TRBD1 matching 7 bases. Germline CDR1 MGHDK, CDR2 SYGVNS. After removal of 4 bases from V and 5 bases from J, the junction contained 5 bases not matched to a gene. This CDR3 has 14 amino acids.

With regard to this clone: Other DNA sequences in the sample encode the same CDR3. The rearrangement uses TRBV27 and TRBJ1-1, with a weak D call TRBD1 (5 bases). CDR3 length: 14 residues. V dropped 2 bases and J dropped 0 bases, with 7 bases sitting between them. CDR1 is MNHEY and CDR2 is SMNVEV in the germline V gene (reference sequence). The CDR3 spells CASSLGGMNTEAFF. CDR3 in DNA: TGTGCCAGCAGTTTAGGGGGTATGAACACTGAAGCTTTCTTT.